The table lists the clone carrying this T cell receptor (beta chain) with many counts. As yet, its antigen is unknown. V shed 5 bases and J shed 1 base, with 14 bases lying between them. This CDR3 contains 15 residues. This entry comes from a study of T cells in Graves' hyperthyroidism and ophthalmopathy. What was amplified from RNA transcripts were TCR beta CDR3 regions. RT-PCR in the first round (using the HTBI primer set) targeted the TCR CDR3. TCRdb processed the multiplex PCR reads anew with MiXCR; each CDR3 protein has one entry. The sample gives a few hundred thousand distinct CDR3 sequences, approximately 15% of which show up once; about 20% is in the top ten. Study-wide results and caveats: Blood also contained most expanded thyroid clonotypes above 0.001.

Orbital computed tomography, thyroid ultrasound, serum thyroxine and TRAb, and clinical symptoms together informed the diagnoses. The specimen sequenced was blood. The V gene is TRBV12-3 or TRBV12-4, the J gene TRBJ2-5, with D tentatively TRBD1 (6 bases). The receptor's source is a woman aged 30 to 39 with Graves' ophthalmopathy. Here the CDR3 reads CASSVPGAAQETQYF. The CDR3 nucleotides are TGTGCCAGCAGTGTTCCAGGGGCAGCCCAAGAGACCCAGTACTTC.